A selection of T cell receptor beta chains follows, all from one sample in a study of blood T cells in healthy people across ages. A single record per CDR3 protein comes from TCRdb applying MiXCR to the 5' RACE reads. The repertoire consists of a few hundred thousand distinct CDR3 sequences, with about 27% occurring once and the leading ten covering approximately 3.5%. These data were also filed under a second study, of T cells of mothers and their children.

The sequencing sample was made of blood. The receptor set was obtained from a boy aged 2-15 years in good health. Both conserved end residues are part of each CDR3. The D gene is left open where the match is weak. Some rows have no size entry. The others give once, few or many, or a class for an expanded clone.

J gene,clone size,D gene,V gene,CDR3 protein,CDR3 DNA
TRBJ1-1,once,-,TRBV12-3/TRBV12-4,CASSPSATEAFF,TGTGCCAGCAGTCCAAGTGCCACTGAAGCTTTCTTT
TRBJ2-7,-,-,TRBV20-1,CSASRQGGTYEQYF,TGCAGTGCTAGCAGACAGGGAGGCACCTACGAGCAGTACTTC
TRBJ2-1,many,-,TRBV6-1,CASSEPGGGYNEQFF,TGTGCCAGCAGTGAACCTGGGGGCGGTTACAATGAGCAGTTCTTC
TRBJ2-3,-,-,TRBV5-1,CASSPVGGADAQYF,TGCGCCAGCAGCCCCGTTGGGGGGGCAGATGCGCAGTATTTT
TRBJ2-5,-,-,TRBV3-1,CASSPEITYQETQYF,TGTGCCAGCAGCCCCGAGATCACGTACCAAGAGACCCAGTACTTC
TRBJ2-1,-,-,TRBV4-3,CASSEASYNSYNEQFF,TGCGCCAGCAGCGAAGCGTCATATAACTCCTACAATGAGCAGTTCTTC
TRBJ1-2,-,-,TRBV5-1,CASSWGRGLNYGHTF,TGCGCCAGCAGCTGGGGCCGAGGGCTTAACTATGGCCACACCTTC
TRBJ2-7,few,TRBD2,TRBV3-1,CASSLYTGSGREYEQYF,TGTGCCAGCAGCCTATACACGGGGAGCGGGAGGGAGTACGAGCAGTACTTC
TRBJ2-7,-,TRBD2,TRBV5-1,CASSLTERGGLYEQYF,TGCGCCAGCAGCCTCACGGAGCGGGGGGGCCTTTACGAGCAGTACTTC
TRBJ2-2,-,TRBD1,TRBV20-1,CSAGQGWNTGELFF,TGCAGTGCCGGACAGGGGTGGAACACCGGGGAGCTGTTTTTT
TRBJ1-2,-,-,TRBV5-1,CASSLYWFVGYGYTF,TGCGCCAGCAGCTTGTATTGGTTTGTGGGCTATGGCTACACCTTC
TRBJ2-2,-,-,TRBV4-3,CASSQVEARELFF,TGCGCCAGCAGCCAAGTAGAGGCCCGGGAGCTGTTTTTT
TRBJ2-5,-,-,TRBV29-1,CSVGRGRETQYF,TGCAGCGTGGGGAGAGGGCGGGAGACCCAGTACTTC
TRBJ2-1,few,-,TRBV29-1,CSGRQSQASEQFF,TGCAGCGGCAGACAATCCCAAGCGAGTGAGCAGTTCTTC
TRBJ1-1,-,TRBD1,TRBV5-6,CASSHRTGGRTEAFF,TGTGCCAGCAGCCATAGGACAGGGGGGAGAACTGAAGCTTTCTTT
TRBJ2-7,once,TRBD2,TRBV2,CASSDLAGISYEQYF,TGTGCCAGCAGTGACCTAGCGGGCATTTCCTACGAGCAGTACTTC
TRBJ2-1,few,TRBD2,TRBV20-1,CSATRQGGRANEQFF,TGCAGTGCTACCCGCCAGGGCGGGAGGGCCAATGAGCAGTTCTTC
TRBJ2-5,-,TRBD2,TRBV2,CASMASGLTYRETQYF,TGTGCCAGCATGGCTAGCGGACTTACTTATAGGGAGACCCAGTACTTC
TRBJ1-2,-,-,TRBV30,CAWNRGIYGYTF,TGTGCCTGGAACCGTGGGATCTATGGCTACACCTTC
TRBJ2-3,few,-,TRBV5-1,CASSPERGSTDTQYF,TGCGCCAGCAGCCCCGAAAGGGGAAGCACAGATACGCAGTATTTT
TRBJ1-1,few,TRBD1,TRBV15,CATSSRGQGHTEAFF,TGTGCCACCAGCAGCCGGGGACAGGGCCACACTGAAGCTTTCTTT
TRBJ2-1,-,-,TRBV20-1,CSARDSAELLREQFF,TGCAGTGCTAGAGATAGCGCAGAACTCCTGCGAGAGCAGTTCTTC
TRBJ2-1,-,-,TRBV20-1,CSARRNYNEQFF,TGCAGTGCTAGACGGAACTACAATGAGCAGTTCTTC
TRBJ2-5,-,-,TRBV10-3,CAARRDLQETQYF,TGTGCCGCAAGACGGGACTTACAAGAGACCCAGTACTTC